The next 28 T cell receptor beta chains were all read from a single sample in a study of T cell responses to AZD1222 COVID-19 vaccine. TCRdb's table, derived via immunoSEQ multiplex PCR, lists solely in-frame clones and lacks some. The sample yields some 150,000 clones, 88% seen once. This sample comprised peripheral blood, obtained on day 0 of MenACWY control vaccination. Receptors originate from an adult in good health.

The chain is built from TRBV7-9 and TRBJ1-2; 7 bases align to TRBD1. The trim removed 5 bases at V and 1 base at J, leaving 10 bases unmatched. The CDR3 length is 16 residues. Germline V gene lookup returns CDR1 SEHNR and CDR2 FQNEAQ (reference sequence). CDR3 protein: CASSPSLGQHNYGYTF. In nucleotides, the CDR3 is TGTGCCAGCAGCCCCTCCCTGGGACAGCATAACTATGGCTACACCTTC. The full variable domain, completed using reference TRBV7-9 and TRBJ1-2, is DTGVSQNPRHKITKRGQNVTFRCDPISEHNRLYWYRQTLGQGPEFLTYFQNEAQLEKSRLLSDRFSAERPKGSFSTLEIQRTEQGDSAMYLCASSPSLGQHNYGYTFGSGTRLTVV.

The rearrangement uses TRBV24-1 and TRBJ1-1; a weak D match, TRBD1 (5 bases). CDR1 is KGHDR and CDR2 is SFDVKD in the germline V gene. The V end lost 7 bases, the J end lost 2 bases, and 13 bases lay between the germline ends. The length of the CDR3 is 14 residues. The CDR3 sequence: CATRPGATNTEAFF. The CDR3 DNA sequence: TGTGCCACCAGGCCCGGGGCAACAAACACTGAAGCTTTCTTT.

The V and J genes are TRBV28 and TRBJ1-4; maybe TRBD1 (5 bases). V was shortened by 3 bases and J by 8 bases, with 13 bases between the two germline ends. The CDR3 sequence is 14 residues long. Germline V gene lookup returns CDR1 MDHEN and CDR2 SYDVKM. CDR3 in amino acids: CASSLLGEGEKLFF. CDR3 nucleotides: TGTGCCAGCAGTTTGCTAGGGGAAGGGGAAAAACTGTTTTTT.

This clone was seen a few times. The chain joins TRBV4-1 to TRBJ2-7; perhaps TRBD2 as D (6 bases). The CDR3 is 16 residues long. Germline lookup yields CDR1 MGHRA and CDR2 YSYEKL. Trimming took 1 base from V and 0 from J, leaving 13 bases between them. The CDR3 coding sequence is TGCGCCAGCAGCCAAGGGAGGGCATTTGGCTCCTACGAGCAGTACTTC. This gives the protein CASSQGRAFGSYEQYF.

This chain connects TRBV19 to TRBJ1-5, with D possibly being TRBD1 (5 bases). Germline V gene data show CDR1 as LNHDA and CDR2 as SQIVND (reference sequence). This CDR3 region has 15 residues. Trimming stripped 7 bases from V and 7 bases from J, with 20 bases between. The CDR3 bases are TGTGCCAGTACCCTGGGGGGGGGACGGCGGCAGCCCCAGCATTTT. It is translated as CASTLGGGRRQPQHF.

The chain links TRBV5-6 to TRBJ1-6; D call uncertain. This CDR3 has 15 residues. The germline V gene encodes CDR1 SGHDT and CDR2 YYEEEE. The V gene lost 0 bases and the J gene lost 3 bases, with 7 bases spanning the gap. CDR3 amino acids: CASSLEGIYNSPLHF. The DNA of the CDR3 is TGTGCCAGCAGCTTGGAGGGTATCTATAATTCACCCCTCCACTTT.

The rearrangement uses TRBV27 and TRBJ1-2; 11 nucleotides match TRBD1. The germline CDR1 and CDR2 sequences are MNHEY and SMNVEV (reference sequence). The J segment lost 6 bases and the V segment lost 2 bases, leaving 2 bases of the junction unmatched. CDR3 length: 14 residues. CDR3 DNA: TGTGCCAGCAGTTTAGTGGGACAGGGGGATGGCTACACCTTC. It is translated as CASSLVGQGDGYTF.

The rearrangement joins TRBV6-2 or TRBV6-3 to TRBJ2-7; D gene unclear. Germline V CDR1 and CDR2: MNHEY, SVGEGT. Trimming left V 0 bases short and J 3 bases short, with 9 bases between. The CDR3 runs to 14 residues. CDR3 in DNA: TGTGCCAGCAGTTACTCCAGAGCAAACTACGAGCAGTACTTC. Amino acids: CASSYSRANYEQYF.

Notes on this clone: Other DNA sequences in the same sample also yield this CDR3. The chain links TRBV3-1 (or the pseudogene TRBV3-2) to TRBJ1-1; D gene unclear. CDR1 is LGHDT and CDR2 is YNNKEL in the germline V gene (reference sequence). The CDR3 contains 14 residues. The V end lost 1 base, the J end lost 1 base, and 7 bases lay between the germline ends. The CDR3 bases are TGTGCCAGCAGCCAAGGTTCGTCGAACACTGAAGCTTTCTTT. This sequence encodes CASSQGSSNTEAFF.

This chain links TRBV29-1 with TRBJ1-5; D is undetermined. Germline CDR1 is SQVTM and CDR2 is ANQGSEA. The CDR3 totals 12 residues. V was shortened by 6 bases and J by 0 bases, with 6 bases between the two germline ends. CDR3 sequence: CSVSYSNQPQHF. CDR3 bases: TGCAGCGTCTCATATAGCAATCAGCCCCAGCATTTT.

This chain links TRBV5-1 with TRBJ1-2; tentatively, D is TRBD1 (5 bases). The CDR3 has 13 residues. Deletions cut 0 bases from V and 4 bases from J, with 7 bases between. Germline V gene sequence: CDR1 SGHRS, CDR2 YFSETQ. CDR3: CASSLDRFYGYTF. CDR3 coding DNA: TGCGCCAGCAGCTTGGACAGGTTCTATGGCTACACCTTC. Full variable domain (rest looked up from reference TRBV5-1 and TRBJ1-2): KAGVTQTPRYLIKTRGQQVTLSCSPISGHRSVSWYQQTPGQGLQFLFEYFSETQRNKGNFPGRFSGRQFSNSRSEMNVSTLELGDSALYLCASSLDRFYGYTFGSGTRLTVV.

The DNA of the CDR3 is TGCAGCGCCGGCGTCGAAAAACTGTTTTTT. Encoded protein: CSAGVEKLFF. V and J are TRBV29-1 and TRBJ1-4; no clear D gene. Germline V lookup: CDR1 SQVTM, CDR2 ANQGSEA. V lost 7 bases, J lost 8 bases, and 8 bases lay in between. CDR3 size: 10 residues.

This chain uses TRBV20-1 with TRBJ2-7; D is undetermined. Trimming took off 3 bases at V and 5 bases at J, with 20 bases between the two ends. CDR3 length: 15 residues. The germline gives CDR1 DFQATT, CDR2 SNEGSKA (reference sequence). In DNA form, the CDR3 reads TGCAGTGCTAGTTTTACTCTAAGAAGGGCCCACGAGCAGTACTTC. It is translated as CSASFTLRRAHEQYF.

The gene calls are TRBV28 and TRBJ2-7; D remains ambiguous. The V and J ends lost 2 bases and 7 bases respectively, with 6 bases between them. In germline, CDR1 is MDHEN, CDR2 SYDVKM. The length of the CDR3 is 11 residues. The CDR3 spells CASSLRGEQYF. The CDR3 DNA is TGTGCCAGCAGTTTACGAGGAGAGCAGTACTTC.

V gene TRBV29-1 combines with J gene TRBJ1-2, with 8 bases matching TRBD1. V trimming: 3 bases; J trimming: 5 bases; junction bases outside the gene matches: 5. Germline V gene sequence: CDR1 SQVTM, CDR2 ANQGSEA. The CDR3 extends over 13 amino acids. The CDR3 spells CSVDRGLGYGYTF. The DNA of the CDR3 is TGCAGCGTTGACAGGGGGCTAGGGTATGGCTACACCTTC.

The V call is TRBV4-3, the J call TRBJ1-5; 8 bases are a match to TRBD1. V lost 1 base to trimming and J lost 8 bases; unmatched junction nucleotides: 4. The CDR3 spans 14 residues. Germline V gene sequence: CDR1 LGHNA, CDR2 YSLEER. The CDR3 region is CASSQGQGFEPQHF. CDR3 DNA sequence: TGCGCCAGCAGCCAAGGACAGGGGTTTGAGCCCCAGCATTTT.

This clone has just a few counts. This chain uses TRBV11-2 with TRBJ2-1; TRBD2 matches at 8 bases. Trimming took 5 bases from V and 2 from J; bases not matched to a gene: 5. This CDR3 spans 15 amino acids. CDR1 and CDR2 (germline): SGHAT, FQNNGV. CDR3 protein: CASSHLAGPYNEQFF. In DNA form, the CDR3 reads TGTGCCAGCAGCCATCTAGCGGGCCCCTACAATGAGCAGTTCTTC.

The gene calls are TRBV28 and TRBJ2-2, with 8 bases fitting TRBD1. This CDR3 contains 15 residues. The V gene's germline CDR1 is MDHEN and CDR2 SYDVKM. The junction had 5 bases not matched to a gene; V was cut back by 4 bases and J by 4 bases. Here the CDR3 DNA reads TGTGCCAGCAGTTCTCAGGGGGCGGGCACCGGGGAGCTGTTTTTT. It is translated as CASSSQGAGTGELFF.

This clone was observed a single time. V is TRBV11-3 and J is TRBJ1-1; D is ambiguous. The V end was cut by 5 bases, the J end by 5 bases, with 15 bases between. The CDR3 spans 14 residues. Germline lookup yields CDR1 SGHNT and CDR2 YENEEA. The chain's CDR3 is CASSPNTGGTEAFF. In DNA form, the CDR3 reads TGTGCCAGCAGCCCGAATACGGGCGGAACTGAAGCTTTCTTT.

The V gene is TRBV9, the J gene TRBJ1-4; TRBD1 matches at 7 bases. V lost 3 bases, J lost 7 bases, and 9 bases stayed unmatched. This CDR3 is built from 15 residues. From germline, CDR1 is SGDLS and CDR2 YYNGEE. CDR3: CASSADRDRGEKLFF. The CDR3 DNA follows: TGTGCCAGCAGCGCCGACAGGGATCGAGGTGAAAAACTGTTTTTT.

This chain joins TRBV7-9 and TRBJ1-1, with 8 bases aligning to TRBD1. This CDR3 has 14 amino acids. Germline V CDR1 and CDR2: SEHNR, FQNEAQ (reference sequence). V lost 4 bases to trimming and J lost 3 bases; unmatched junction nucleotides: 4. CDR3 region: CASSSGQVYTEAFF. The CDR3 nucleotides read TGTGCCAGCAGCTCGGGACAGGTTTACACTGAAGCTTTCTTT.

This chain connects TRBV6-2 or TRBV6-3 to TRBJ2-7; 9 nucleotides line up with TRBD2. The CDR3 is made up of 14 amino acids. Germline lookup yields CDR1 MNHEY and CDR2 SVGEGT. V was pared by 6 bases and J by 5 bases, with 8 bases of the junction left unmatched. The chain's CDR3 is CASSNSGSIHEQYF. CDR3 in DNA: TGTGCCAGCAGCAATAGCGGGAGTATCCACGAGCAGTACTTC.

This chain uses TRBV27 with TRBJ2-7; 9 bases fit TRBD1. With V trimmed by 5 bases and J by 2 bases, 1 base remained unmatched. The CDR3 is 13 amino acids. Germline CDR1 and CDR2: MNHEY and SMNVEV (reference sequence). CDR3 region: CASSRTGAYEQYF. The CDR3 bases are TGTGCCAGCAGTCGGACAGGGGCCTACGAGCAGTACTTC.

This clone was counted a single time. J is TRBJ1-3 and V is TRBV24-1; no clear D. Trimming left V 2 bases short and J 3 bases short, with 4 bases between. Germline CDR1 reads KGHDR; CDR2 reads SFDVKD. The CDR3 loop spans 13 amino acids. The CDR3 nucleotides are TGTGCCACCAGTGATTCGGTTGGAAACACCATATATTTT. This encodes CATSDSVGNTIYF.

The chain is built from TRBV2 and TRBJ1-4, with D perhaps TRBD1 (6 bases). CDR1 is SNHLY and CDR2 is FYNNEI in the germline V gene. The V gene lost 8 bases and the J gene lost 7 bases, with 14 bases spanning the gap. This CDR3 is built from 13 residues. DNA for the CDR3: TGTGCCAGCGTCGTAGGGGGGAGTGAAAAACTGTTTTTT. It is translated as CASVVGGSEKLFF.

This clone has a single count. V usage is TRBV19 and J usage is TRBJ1-2; tentative D call: TRBD1 (5 bases). The V and J ends lost 9 bases and 3 bases respectively, with 20 bases between them. The CDR3 is 15 amino acids. CDR1 is LNHDA, CDR2 SQIVND, per germline (reference sequence). Written as DNA, the CDR3 is TGTGCCAGCTCCTACCCAGGGACGGCAGACTATGGCTACACCTTC. This codes for CASSYPGTADYGYTF. Full variable domain (remainder filled in from reference TRBV19 and TRBJ1-2): DGGITQSPKYLFRKEGQNVTLSCEQNLNHDAMYWYRQDPGQGLRLIYYSQIVNDFQKGDIAEGYSVSREKKESFPLTVTSAQKNPTAFYLCASSYPGTADYGYTFGSGTRLTVV.

The table lists this clone with a count of one. J is TRBJ2-7 and V is TRBV3-1 (or the pseudogene TRBV3-2); D tentatively fits TRBD1 or TRBD2 (5 bases each). The V end was cut by 0 bases, the J end by 0 bases, with 21 bases between. Germline V gene sequence: CDR1 LGHDT, CDR2 YNNKEL (reference sequence). This CDR3 contains 19 residues. CDR3: CASSQDFNRIGTVSYEQYF. For the CDR3, the DNA is TGTGCCAGCAGCCAAGACTTTAATCGAATCGGGACGGTCTCCTACGAGCAGTACTTC.

The chain combines TRBV19 with TRBJ1-5; 7 bases are a match to TRBD1. CDR3 length: 16 amino acids. Germline V CDR1 and CDR2: LNHDA, SQIVND (reference sequence). Trimming at V came to 0 bases and at J to 2 bases, leaving 4 bases not matched to a gene. The CDR3, as DNA: TGTGCCAGTAGTATAGACACAGGGGTTGGCAATCAGCCCCAGCATTTT. It specifies CASSIDTGVGNQPQHF.